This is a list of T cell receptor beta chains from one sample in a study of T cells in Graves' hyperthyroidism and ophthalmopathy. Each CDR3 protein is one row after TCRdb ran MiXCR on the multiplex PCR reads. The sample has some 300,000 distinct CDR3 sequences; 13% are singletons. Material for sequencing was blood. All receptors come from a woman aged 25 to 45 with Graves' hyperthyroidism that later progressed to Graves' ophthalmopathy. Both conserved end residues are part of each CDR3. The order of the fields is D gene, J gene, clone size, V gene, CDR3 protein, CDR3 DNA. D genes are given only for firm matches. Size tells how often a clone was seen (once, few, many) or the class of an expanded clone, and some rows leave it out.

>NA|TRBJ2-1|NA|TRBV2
CASSRQRLGLQNEQFF
TGTGCCAGCTCAAGACAGAGACTCGGGCTCCAAAATGAGCAGTTCTTC
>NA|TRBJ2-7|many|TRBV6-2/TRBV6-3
CASSYSGSSAYEQYF
TGTGCCAGCAGTTACTCGGGGTCTTCGGCCTACGAGCAGTACTTC
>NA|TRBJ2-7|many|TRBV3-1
CASSQDWGSEQYF
TGTGCCAGCAGCCAAGATTGGGGCAGCGAGCAGTACTTC
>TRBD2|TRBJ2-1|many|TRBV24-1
CATSDSEKGLANNEQFF
TGTGCCACCAGTGATTCTGAAAAGGGACTAGCCAACAATGAGCAGTTCTTC
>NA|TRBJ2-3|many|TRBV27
CASSLFPGTDTQYF
TGTGCCAGCAGTTTGTTCCCAGGAACAGATACGCAGTATTTT
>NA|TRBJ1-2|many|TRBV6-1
CASSEKATHGYTF
TGTGCCAGCAGTGAAAAGGCCACCCATGGCTACACCTTC
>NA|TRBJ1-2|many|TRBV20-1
CSASSVNYGYTF
TGCAGTGCTAGCTCCGTAAACTATGGCTACACCTTC
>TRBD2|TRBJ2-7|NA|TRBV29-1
CSVWEGLSPYEQYF
TGCAGCGTTTGGGAGGGGTTGAGCCCCTACGAGCAGTACTTC
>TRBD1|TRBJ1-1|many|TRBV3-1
CASSQGSTGIKAEAFF
TGTGCCAGCAGCCAAGGTTCGACAGGGATAAAGGCTGAAGCTTTCTTT
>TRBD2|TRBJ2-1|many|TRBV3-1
CASSQVTSGRRNEQFF
TGTGCCAGCAGCCAGGTTACTAGCGGGAGGAGGAATGAGCAGTTCTTC
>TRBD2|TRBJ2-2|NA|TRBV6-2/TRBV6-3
CASTASGVTGELFF
TGTGCCAGCACTGCTAGCGGGGTCACCGGGGAGCTGTTTTTT
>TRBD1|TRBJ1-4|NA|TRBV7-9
CASSPVGQGREKLFF
TGTGCCAGCAGCCCTGTAGGACAGGGCCGCGAAAAACTGTTTTTT
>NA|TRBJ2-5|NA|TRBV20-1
CSAPLQQETQYF
TGCAGTGCCCCACTACAGCAAGAGACCCAGTACTTC
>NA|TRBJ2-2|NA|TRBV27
CASSSLGATDTGELFF
TGTGCCAGCAGCTCCCTGGGGGCGACCGACACCGGGGAGCTGTTTTTT
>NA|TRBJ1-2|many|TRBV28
CASNAQGSNYGYTF
TGTGCCAGCAACGCACAGGGCTCTAACTATGGCTACACCTTC
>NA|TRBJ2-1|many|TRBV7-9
CASSPGGTEYNEQFF
TGTGCCAGCAGCCCGGGGGGGACAGAGTACAATGAGCAGTTCTTC
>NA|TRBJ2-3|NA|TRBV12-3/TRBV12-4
CASSFRVGDTQYF
TGTGCCAGCAGTTTCAGGGTCGGGGATACGCAGTATTTT
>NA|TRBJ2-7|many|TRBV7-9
CASGSSRDYYEQYF
TGTGCCAGCGGATCATCGCGGGATTACTACGAGCAGTACTTC
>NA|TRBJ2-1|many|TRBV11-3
CASSFGGGKNEQFF
TGTGCCAGCAGCTTCGGTGGGGGTAAGAATGAGCAGTTCTTC
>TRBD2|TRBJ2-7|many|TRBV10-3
CAISVLAGAAEQYF
TGTGCCATCAGTGTACTAGCGGGAGCTGCTGAGCAGTACTTC
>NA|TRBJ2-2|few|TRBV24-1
CATSVPNTGELFF
TGTGCCACCAGTGTACCAAACACCGGGGAGCTGTTTTTT
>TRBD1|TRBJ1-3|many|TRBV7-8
CASSFDRAGNTIYF
TGTGCCAGCAGCTTCGACAGGGCTGGAAACACCATATATTTT
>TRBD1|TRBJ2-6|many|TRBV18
CASSPGQTSAGANVLTF
TGTGCCAGCTCACCGGGACAGACCTCCGCCGGGGCCAACGTCCTGACTTTC
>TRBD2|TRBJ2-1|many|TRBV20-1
CSARGLAEYNEQFF
TGCAGTGCTAGGGGGCTAGCGGAATACAATGAGCAGTTCTTC
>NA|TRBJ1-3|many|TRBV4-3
CASSLLRDPEAPGNTIYF
TGCGCCAGCAGCCTCCTAAGGGACCCCGAGGCACCTGGAAACACCATATATTTT
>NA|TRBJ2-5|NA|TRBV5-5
CASSLDIPETQYF
TGTGCCAGCAGCTTGGATATTCCTGAGACCCAGTACTTC
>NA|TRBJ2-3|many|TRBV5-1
CASSLAGRPPRDTQYF
TGCGCCAGCAGCTTGGCGGGCCGACCTCCTAGGGATACGCAGTATTTT
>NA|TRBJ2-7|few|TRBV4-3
CASSQVQDSYYEQYF
TGCGCCAGCAGCCAGGTACAGGACAGCTACTACGAGCAGTACTTC
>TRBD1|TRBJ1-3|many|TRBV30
CAWSHRGLGGNTIYF
TGTGCCTGGAGCCACAGGGGGCTGGGTGGAAACACCATATATTTT
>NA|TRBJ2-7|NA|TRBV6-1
CASSDGGAGGQYF
TGTGCCAGCAGTGATGGAGGGGCCGGGGGGCAGTACTTC
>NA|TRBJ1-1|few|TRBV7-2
CASRLRELNTEAFF
TGTGCCAGCAGACTTAGGGAGTTGAACACTGAAGCTTTCTTT
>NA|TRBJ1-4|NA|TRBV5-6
CASSLGAGDKLFF
TGTGCCAGCAGCCTCGGGGCAGGCGACAAACTGTTTTTT
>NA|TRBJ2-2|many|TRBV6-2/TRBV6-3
CASSALGRDTGELFF
TGTGCCAGCAGTGCCCTCGGGAGAGACACCGGGGAGCTGTTTTTT
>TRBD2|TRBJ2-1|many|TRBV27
CATKPLAGVSYNEQFF
TGTGCCACCAAGCCTCTAGCGGGAGTCTCATACAATGAGCAGTTCTTC
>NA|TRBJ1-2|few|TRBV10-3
CAIRGLLDYTF
TGTGCCATCAGGGGGCTCTTGGACTACACCTTC
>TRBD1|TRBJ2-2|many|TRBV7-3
CASSFPQGAPGGGELFF
TGTGCCAGCAGCTTCCCACAGGGGGCTCCGGGTGGCGGGGAGCTGTTTTTT
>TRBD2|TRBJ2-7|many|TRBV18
CASSPPRGPGGEQYF
TGTGCCAGCTCACCCCCTAGGGGTCCGGGGGGCGAGCAGTACTTC
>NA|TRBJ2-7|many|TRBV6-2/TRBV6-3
CASSYYGGPSEQYF
TGTGCCAGCAGTTATTACGGCGGCCCCTCCGAGCAGTACTTC
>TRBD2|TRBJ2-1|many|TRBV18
CASSPPSGRASEQFF
TGTGCCAGCTCACCGCCCAGCGGGAGGGCGTCCGAGCAGTTCTTC
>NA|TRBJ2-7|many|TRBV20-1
CSASGTTLTYEQYF
TGCAGTGCTAGCGGGACAACACTTACCTACGAGCAGTACTTC
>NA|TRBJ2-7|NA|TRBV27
CASSSQTGSHTSFYEQYF
TGTGCCAGCAGTTCCCAGACAGGATCCCATACTAGCTTCTACGAGCAGTACTTC
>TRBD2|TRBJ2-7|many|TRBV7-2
CASSLGAGVSYEQYF
TGTGCCAGCAGCTTAGGAGCGGGAGTCTCCTACGAGCAGTACTTC
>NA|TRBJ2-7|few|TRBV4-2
CASSQARLLDEQYF
TGTGCCAGCAGCCAAGCCCGCCTTCTTGACGAGCAGTACTTC
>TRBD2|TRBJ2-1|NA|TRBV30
CAWKVAGGPPNEQFF
TGTGCCTGGAAGGTAGCGGGGGGACCTCCTAATGAGCAGTTCTTC
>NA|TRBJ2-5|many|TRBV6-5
CASSYPETQYF
TGTGCCAGCAGTTACCCAGAGACCCAGTACTTC
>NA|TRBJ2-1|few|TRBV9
CASSVGHVPMGNEQFF
TGTGCCAGCAGCGTAGGACACGTCCCAATGGGGAATGAGCAGTTCTTC
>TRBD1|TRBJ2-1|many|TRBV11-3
CASSLHQGVSYNEQFF
TGTGCCAGCAGCTTACATCAGGGGGTCTCCTACAATGAGCAGTTCTTC
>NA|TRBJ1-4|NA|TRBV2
CASTKRGTTNEKLFF
TGTGCCAGCACGAAGCGGGGAACTACTAATGAAAAACTGTTTTTT
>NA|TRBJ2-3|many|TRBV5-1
CASSFPEEDTQYF
TGCGCCAGCAGCTTCCCTGAGGAGGATACGCAGTATTTT
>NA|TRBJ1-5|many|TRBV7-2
CASSLVRDQPQHF
TGTGCCAGCAGCTTAGTCCGAGATCAGCCCCAGCATTTT